A selection of T cell receptor beta chains follows, all from one sample in a study of T-cell reconstitution after alpha-beta-depleted transplantation in children. TCRdb independently ran MiXCR on the PCR reads; one entry per CDR3 protein. The table shows 95,000 to 120,000 distinct CDR3 sequences, with roughly 6.1% occurring only once. Sequencing was performed on PBMCs, mostly from graft donor cells, taken 360 days after TCRalphabeta/CD19-depleted stem cell transplant. All receptors derive from a male patient aged 2 to 10 who had a stem cell transplant for acute lymphoblastic leukemia, so the T cells may come from the graft donor. The CDR3 runs from the conserved cysteine through the conserved F or W. The D gene is left open where the match is weak. The size of a clone is reported for some rows only, either as once, few or many, or as a class for expanded clones.

NA | TRBJ1-3 | TRBV7-2 | few | TGTGCCAGCAGCCCGGGTCTTTCCACAGGAAACACCATATATTTT | CASSPGLSTGNTIYF
TRBD2 | TRBJ2-5 | TRBV9 | NA | TGTGCCAGCAGTTCTACTAGCGGGGTAAAGGAAGAGACCCAGTACTTC | CASSSTSGVKEETQYF
NA | TRBJ1-1 | TRBV25-1 | NA | TGTGCCAGCAGTCGGGGTTCTGATCCGCTGGGCACTGAAGCTTTCTTT | CASSRGSDPLGTEAFF
NA | TRBJ2-1 | TRBV7-2 | many | TGTGCCAGCAGCTTAGGATTGAGGGAGTGGGATGAGCAGTTCTTC | CASSLGLREWDEQFF
TRBD1 | TRBJ1-4 | TRBV20-1 | few | TGCAGTGCTAGAGATGCAGGGGGCCTACGGGCTAATGAAAAACTGTTTTTT | CSARDAGGLRANEKLFF
NA | TRBJ2-5 | TRBV11-2 | few | TGTGCCAGCAGCTTACGGGGAAGGAGTCAAGAGACCCAGTACTTC | CASSLRGRSQETQYF
NA | TRBJ1-1 | TRBV6-5 | many | TGTGCCAGCAGTTACCACCTTAGGACAAAGAAAACTGAAGCTTTCTTT | CASSYHLRTKKTEAFF
TRBD2 | TRBJ2-3 | TRBV2 | NA | TGTACCAGCAGTACCCCCACTAGCGGGTATCCCCTGGCAGATACGCAGTATTTT | CTSSTPTSGYPLADTQYF
NA | TRBJ2-1 | TRBV2 | few | TGTGCCAGCAAGCCCCGGGGGTCCGCCTTCTTC | CASKPRGSAFF
NA | TRBJ2-7 | TRBV16 | many | TGTGCCAGCAGCCAATCAAACAGGTACGAGCAGTACTTC | CASSQSNRYEQYF
NA | TRBJ2-2 | TRBV24-1 | many | TGTGCCACCAGTGCGCTGGGGTCCGGGGAGCTGTTTTTT | CATSALGSGELFF
TRBD2 | TRBJ2-1 | TRBV7-3 | NA | TGTGCCAGCAGGGGCGAGGGTAGCGGGAGGGGCAATGAGCAGTTCTTC | CASRGEGSGRGNEQFF
NA | TRBJ2-3 | TRBV7-2 | many | TGTGCCAGCAGCTTTCTCCCGCGATCCACAGATACGCAGTATTTT | CASSFLPRSTDTQYF
NA | TRBJ1-1 | TRBV4-3 | many | TGCGCCAGCAGCCAGGCCATGAACACTGAAGCTTTCTTT | CASSQAMNTEAFF
NA | TRBJ1-1 | TRBV20-1 | NA | TGCAGTGCCAACAGGGCCACTGAAGCTTTCTTT | CSANRATEAFF
TRBD1 | TRBJ1-1 | TRBV5-1 | many | TGCGCCAGCAGATTTTCGAAAGGACAGGGGGAGAACACTGAAGCTTTCTTT | CASRFSKGQGENTEAFF
TRBD2 | TRBJ2-3 | TRBV20-1 | many | TGCAGTGGGCCAGCGGGGGTCGCAGATACGCAGTATTTT | CSGPAGVADTQYF
NA | TRBJ1-3 | TRBV20-1 | many | TGCAGTGCTAGACAGAGCTCTGGAAACACCATATATTTT | CSARQSSGNTIYF
TRBD2 | TRBJ2-1 | TRBV9 | NA | TGTGCCAGCAGCCGGACTAGCGGGAGGTCCTACAATGAGCAGTTCTTC | CASSRTSGRSYNEQFF
TRBD1 | TRBJ2-3 | TRBV7-9 | many | TGTGCCAGCAGCTCGACCGGGACAGGGAGGTATACGCAGTATTTT | CASSSTGTGRYTQYF
NA | TRBJ2-4 | TRBV6-2/TRBV6-3 | many | TGTGCCAGCACCCAGGGCAGGGCAGACATTCAGTACTTC | CASTQGRADIQYF
TRBD1 | TRBJ1-5 | TRBV15 | many | TGTGCCACCAGCAAAGGACCGGGACAGGGGGATCAGCCCCAGCATTTT | CATSKGPGQGDQPQHF
NA | TRBJ1-4 | TRBV25-1 | NA | TGTGCCAGCAGTTTTAAGGCGGCACTGTTTTTT | CASSFKAALFF
NA | TRBJ2-1 | TRBV7-2 | few | TGTGCCAGCAGCTTAAAGGGGGCGGGAGCGGCCTACAATGAGCAGTTCTTC | CASSLKGAGAAYNEQFF
NA | TRBJ1-5 | TRBV27 | few | TGTGCCAGCAGTACAGGGAACAATCAGCCCCAGCATTTT | CASSTGNNQPQHF
NA | TRBJ2-3 | TRBV7-9 | many | TGTGCCAGCAGCCCGCTCGTACGAGATACGCAGTATTTT | CASSPLVRDTQYF
NA | TRBJ1-1 | TRBV9 | NA | TGTGCCAGCAGCGAGGATAACAAGGGTCAAGCTTTCTTT | CASSEDNKGQAFF
TRBD2 | TRBJ2-2 | TRBV9 | many | TGTGCCAGCAGCCTAACTAGCGGGGCGAACACCGGGGAGCTGTTTTTT | CASSLTSGANTGELFF
TRBD2 | TRBJ2-1 | TRBV4-2 | many | TGTGCCAGCAGCCAAGATGCGGGAGCGATCTACAATGAGCAGTTCTTC | CASSQDAGAIYNEQFF
NA | TRBJ1-1 | TRBV6-2/TRBV6-3 | NA | TGTGCCAGCAGTTACACTGTGAACACTGAAGCTTTCTTT | CASSYTVNTEAFF
NA | TRBJ2-2 | TRBV9 | many | TGTGCCAGCGTCAGGGAGAACACCGGGGAGCTGTTTTTT | CASVRENTGELFF
TRBD2 | TRBJ2-1 | TRBV6-5 | few | TGTGCCAGCAGTTACCGGACTAGCGGGAGACGTGGTAATGAGCAGTTCTTC | CASSYRTSGRRGNEQFF